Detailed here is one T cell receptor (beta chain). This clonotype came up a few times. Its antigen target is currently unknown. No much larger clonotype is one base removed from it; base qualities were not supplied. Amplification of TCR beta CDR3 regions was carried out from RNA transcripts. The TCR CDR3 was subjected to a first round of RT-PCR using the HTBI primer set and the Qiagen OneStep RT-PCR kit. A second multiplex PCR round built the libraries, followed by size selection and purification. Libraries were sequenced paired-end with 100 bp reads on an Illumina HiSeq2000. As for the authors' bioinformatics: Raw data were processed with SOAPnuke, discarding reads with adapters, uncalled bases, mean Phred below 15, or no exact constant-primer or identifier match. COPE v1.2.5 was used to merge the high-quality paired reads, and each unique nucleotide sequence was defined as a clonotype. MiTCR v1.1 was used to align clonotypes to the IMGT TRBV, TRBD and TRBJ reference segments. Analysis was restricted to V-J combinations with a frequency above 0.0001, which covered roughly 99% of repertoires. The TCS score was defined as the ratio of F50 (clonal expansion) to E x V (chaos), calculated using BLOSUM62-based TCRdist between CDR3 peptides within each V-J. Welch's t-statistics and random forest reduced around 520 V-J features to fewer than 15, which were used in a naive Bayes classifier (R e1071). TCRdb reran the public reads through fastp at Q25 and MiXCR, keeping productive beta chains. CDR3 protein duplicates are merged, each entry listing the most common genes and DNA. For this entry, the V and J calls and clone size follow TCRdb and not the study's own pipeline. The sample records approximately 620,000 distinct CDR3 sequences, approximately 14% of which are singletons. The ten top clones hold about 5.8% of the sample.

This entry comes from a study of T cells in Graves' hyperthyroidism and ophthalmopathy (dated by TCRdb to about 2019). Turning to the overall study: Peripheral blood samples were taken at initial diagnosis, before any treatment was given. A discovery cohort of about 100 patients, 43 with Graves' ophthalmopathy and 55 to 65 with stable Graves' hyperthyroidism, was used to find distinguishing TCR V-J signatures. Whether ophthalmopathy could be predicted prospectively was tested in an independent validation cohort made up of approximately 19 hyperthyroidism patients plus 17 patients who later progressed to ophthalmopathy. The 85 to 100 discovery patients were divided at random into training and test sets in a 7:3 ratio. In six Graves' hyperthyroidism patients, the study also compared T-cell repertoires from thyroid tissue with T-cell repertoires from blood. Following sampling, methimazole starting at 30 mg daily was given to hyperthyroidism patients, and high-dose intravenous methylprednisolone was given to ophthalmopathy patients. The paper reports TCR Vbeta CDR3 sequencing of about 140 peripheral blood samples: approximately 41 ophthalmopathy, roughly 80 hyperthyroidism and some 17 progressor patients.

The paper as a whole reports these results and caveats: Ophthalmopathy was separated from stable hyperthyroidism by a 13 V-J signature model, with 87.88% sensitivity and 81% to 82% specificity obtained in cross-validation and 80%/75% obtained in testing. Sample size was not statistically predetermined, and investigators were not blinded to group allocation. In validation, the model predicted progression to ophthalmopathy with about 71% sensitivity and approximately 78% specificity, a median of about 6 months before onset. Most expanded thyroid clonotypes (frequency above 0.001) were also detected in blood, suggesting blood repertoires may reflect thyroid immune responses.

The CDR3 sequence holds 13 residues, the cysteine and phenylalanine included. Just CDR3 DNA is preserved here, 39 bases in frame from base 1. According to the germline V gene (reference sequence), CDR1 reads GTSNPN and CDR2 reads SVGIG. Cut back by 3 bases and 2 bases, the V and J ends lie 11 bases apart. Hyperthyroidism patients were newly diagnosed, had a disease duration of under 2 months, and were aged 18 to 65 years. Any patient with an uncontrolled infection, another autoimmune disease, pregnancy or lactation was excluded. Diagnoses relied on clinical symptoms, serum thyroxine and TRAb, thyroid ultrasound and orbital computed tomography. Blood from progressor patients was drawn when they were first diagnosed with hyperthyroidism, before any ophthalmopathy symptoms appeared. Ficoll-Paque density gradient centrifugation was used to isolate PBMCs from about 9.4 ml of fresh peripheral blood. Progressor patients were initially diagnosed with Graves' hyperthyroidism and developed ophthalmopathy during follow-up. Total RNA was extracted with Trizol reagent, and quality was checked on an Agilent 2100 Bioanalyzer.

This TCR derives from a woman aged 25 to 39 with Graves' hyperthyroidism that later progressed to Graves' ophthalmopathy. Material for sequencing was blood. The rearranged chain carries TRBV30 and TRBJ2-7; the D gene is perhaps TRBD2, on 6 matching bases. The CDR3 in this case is CAWRRDRPYEQYF. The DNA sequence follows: TGTGCCTGGAGGCGGGATCGACCCTACGAGCAGTACTTC.